The clone carrying this T cell receptor (beta chain) was recorded once. Its antigen is not identified. The CDR3 extends over 11 amino acids. The V end was cut by 0 bases, the J end by 12 bases, with 11 bases between. CDR1 and CDR2 (germline): DFQATT, SNEGSKA (reference sequence). A J-beta primer mix and a sample-barcoded 5' primer were used in a second PCR of about 7 to 12 cycles. Every cDNA was tagged by a template-switch adaptor with 12 random nucleotides. Using its own MiXCR run on the 5' RACE reads, TCRdb lists one record per CDR3 protein. The data show 1.5 million to 2 million distinct CDR3 sequences, about 39% seen once. This sample is drawn from a study of blood T cells in healthy people across ages. Overall study findings and caveats: Expanded clonotype changes were possibly confounded by unknown donor CMV status.

The material sequenced was blood. The chain links TRBV20-1 to TRBJ1-1; no reliable D call. This TCR derives from a human donor in good health. The CDR3 region has the DNA TGCAGTGCTAGAGATCCCCTTGGAACTTTCTTT. It specifies CSARDPLGTFF.